One and the same sample provided the 5 T cell receptor beta chains below, sequenced in a study of blood T cell repertoires in COVID-19. Produced via immunoSEQ multiplex PCR; TCRdb's table is partial and in-frame only. The data contain fewer than 350,000 clones, around nine tenths of them seen just once; the ten biggest clones take up approximately 4.2%. Specimen: peripheral blood. The receptors originated from a middle-aged man with acute or convalescent COVID-19.

V usage is TRBV3-1 (or the pseudogene TRBV3-2) and J usage is TRBJ2-3; 8 bases map to TRBD1. Per germline, CDR1 LGHDT and CDR2 YNNKEL (reference sequence). Trimming removed 7 bases from V and 5 bases from J; junction bases left unmatched: 11. This CDR3 spans 15 amino acids. CDR3 sequence reads: CASTERDRLGDTQYF. The CDR3 nucleotides are TGTGCCAGCACCGAACGGGACAGGCTGGGAGATACGCAGTATTTT.

The rearrangement uses TRBV4-1 and TRBJ1-2; 7 bases agree with TRBD1. In germline, CDR1 is MGHRA, CDR2 YSYEKL. CDR3 size: 16 residues. The junction had 9 bases not matched to a gene; V was cut back by 0 bases and J by 5 bases. In DNA form, the CDR3 reads TGCGCCAGCAGCCAAGATCGCGGGACAGCTACTTATGGCTACACCTTC. Translating it yields CASSQDRGTATYGYTF.

The V and J genes are TRBV24-1 and TRBJ2-1; 8 nucleotides line up with TRBD2. Trimming took 2 bases from V and 8 from J; bases not matched to a gene: 10. The CDR3 sequence is 16 residues long. The germline V gene encodes CDR1 KGHDR and CDR2 SFDVKD. The DNA of the CDR3 is TGTGCCACCAGTGATTCTGCGGGGGGAGTCGTCGATGAGCAGTTCTTC. As protein: CATSDSAGGVVDEQFF.

The chain uses TRBV9 and TRBJ2-3, with 10 nucleotides matching TRBD2. Germline trimming cut 0 bases from V and 3 bases from J; bases unmatched to any gene: 4. This CDR3 comprises 16 residues. The V gene's germline CDR1 is SGDLS and CDR2 YYNGEE. The CDR3 DNA reads as TGTGCCAGCAGCGTAGGGTCTAGCGGGGGTACAGATACGCAGTATTTT. The encoded protein is CASSVGSSGGTDTQYF. Variable domain in full (rest from reference TRBV9 and TRBJ2-3): DSGVTQTPKHLITATGQRVTLRCSPRSGDLSVYWYQQSLDQGLQFLIQYYNGEERAKGNILERFSAQQFPDLHSELNLSSLELGDSALYFCASSVGSSGGTDTQYFGPGTRLTVL.

The chain is built from TRBV19 and TRBJ1-2, with D unclear. Germline V CDR1 and CDR2: LNHDA, SQIVND (reference sequence). The CDR3 is made up of 15 amino acids. V lost 6 bases, J lost 2 bases, and 16 bases lay in between. The CDR3 DNA sequence: TGTGCCAGTAGCTCTGTTGGAGTAGAGAACTATGGCTACACCTTC. This gives the protein CASSSVGVENYGYTF.